A selection of T cell receptor beta chains follows, all from one sample in a study of blood T cell repertoires in COVID-19. Sequenced by immunoSEQ multiplex PCR; TCRdb stores in-frame clones only, minus some. The repertoire has 250,000 or so clones, around 93% of them found once; the top ten carry around 2.8%. Specimen: PBMCs or T cells enriched from blood (not recorded which). The receptors were sampled from a middle-aged man who had been exposed to COVID-19. Both conserved end residues are part of each CDR3.

v_gene: TRBV20-1
j_gene: TRBJ2-1
CDR3aa: CSASAGGGYNEQFF

v_gene: TRBV10-3
j_gene: TRBJ1-6
CDR3aa: CAISGLGKNSPLHF

v_gene: TRBV18
j_gene: TRBJ1-2
CDR3aa: CASSKNRENYGYTF

v_gene: TRBV12-5
j_gene: TRBJ2-4
CDR3aa: CASGLVNRGGLAKNIDPKNIQYF

v_gene: TRBV2
j_gene: TRBJ1-1
CDR3aa: CASRTANTEAFF

v_gene: TRBV6-5
j_gene: TRBJ1-1
CDR3aa: CASLSPGTGNTEAFF

v_gene: TRBV29-1
j_gene: TRBJ2-7
CDR3aa: CSVEDLGGVYEQYF

v_gene: TRBV19
j_gene: TRBJ1-1
CDR3aa: CASSINVNTEAFF

v_gene: TRBV4-3
j_gene: TRBJ2-5
CDR3aa: CASSQLRGDSESQETQYF

v_gene: TRBV5-4
j_gene: TRBJ2-5
CDR3aa: CATAQGYGETQYF

v_gene: TRBV29-1
j_gene: TRBJ2-3
CDR3aa: CSVETSGRVADTQYF

v_gene: TRBV28
j_gene: TRBJ1-4
CDR3aa: CASSHPPGANEKLFF

v_gene: TRBV7-9
j_gene: TRBJ2-7
CDR3aa: CASSLAGGLAGHSYEQYF

v_gene: TRBV28
j_gene: TRBJ1-2
CDR3aa: CASRGTDYGYTF